This T cell receptor (beta chain) stems from a study of blood T cells in healthy people across ages (dated by TCRdb to the mid-2010s). Background for the entire study: In model experiments, template switching captured roughly one uniquely barcoded TCR beta cDNA molecule for every two T cells. The study measured age-related changes in TCR beta repertoire diversity using deep sequencing normalized with unique cDNA molecular identifiers. The donors were divided into four age groups: young (average around 16 years), middle-aged (over 35), aged (approximately 64) and long-lived (around 87). Two additional independent replicas of 1 million unique cDNA reads from the same blood draw were analyzed for two donors (one aged 18 to 30 and one aged 80 or older). Summary of the overall study and its limitations: As age increased, observed TCR beta diversity per million T cells dropped in a roughly linear way, and a significant reduction was already evident by age about 36. The percentage of naive T cells measured by flow cytometry correlated strongly with observed TCR beta diversity. Estimates of total diversity from one million sequenced T cells were regarded as lower bounds and underestimates. Because profiling used bulk unsorted PBMCs, naive and antigen-experienced compartments could not be compared conclusively. Compared with the aged group, more naive CD4+ T cells, fewer expanded clones and increased TCR diversity were shown by the long-lived group, suggesting age selection. Donor CMV infection status was unknown, potentially confounding age-related changes in expanded clonotypes.

Trimming at the junction amounts to 3 bases on V and 14 bases on J, and the germline ends lie 18 bases apart. Its CDR3 holds 13 amino acids, cysteine through phenylalanine. Left in the record is the CDR3 DNA by itself, 39 bases read in frame from the first base. Donors were a few dozen systemically healthy Caucasian individuals from Russia aged 6 to 90 years. Approximately 9.7 milliliters of peripheral blood were drawn from each donor into EDTA-treated Vacutainer tubes. Ficoll-Paque density-gradient centrifugation was used to isolate PBMCs, with at least 6.5 million per sample. Total RNA, at least 6 micrograms per sample, was extracted from PBMCs with Trizol reagent. For every donor, flow cytometry on a PBMC aliquot measured the percentage of naive CD45RAhigh/CD27high T cells. Library generation was performed with 5' RACE. Sequencer: Illumina HiSeq 2500. A second PCR of about 7 to 12 cycles was performed with a sample-barcoded 5' primer and a J-beta primer mix. A unique molecular identifier was introduced onto each TCR beta cDNA molecule by a template-switch 5' adaptor carrying 12 random nucleotides. Each sample yielded at least 3 million CDR3-containing paired-end reads. All of the RNA was converted into first-strand cDNA using the Mint cDNA synthesis kit, with a TRBC-specific oligonucleotide serving as the primer. Following uracil-DNA glycosylase treatment, all cDNA underwent a first 18-cycle PCR with the universal primers M1SS and BC2_uni_R. For the original study's pipeline: Each sample was normalized by randomly selecting 1 million high-quality reads, each carrying a distinct molecular identifier. Instead of being binned into consensus sequences, reads with shared molecular identifiers were discarded. MiTCR, set to a Q25 quality threshold and the strictest error-elimination algorithm, was used for CDR3 identification, clonotype clustering and error correction. Lower-bound total TCR beta diversity was estimated with a nonparametric unseen species model using Euler transformation. TCRdb passed the public sequencing reads through fastp at Q25 and MiXCR, retaining productive beta sequences. CDR3 protein sequences are deduplicated, and each keeps its most common genes and DNA. Clone size and V and J calls follow TCRdb, not the original study. A total of some 1,000,000 distinct CDR3 sequences appear in this sample, about 23% of them only once. Less than 0.75% of the sample goes to the ten largest clones.

This clonotype was counted only a few times. No antigen is known for it. No per-base quality is available; no much larger clone lies one base away. These data also formed part of another study, on T cells of mothers and their children. From the second report: Nine systemically healthy Caucasian individuals served as donors, namely three mothers together with their six children. cDNA synthesis used all of the extracted RNA, with approximately 1.6 ug of RNA in each 15 ul reaction. In the second PCR, sample barcodes and 2-4 random nucleotides were introduced via the M1S primer. More than 8 million TCR beta CDR3 reads were obtained from each mother, and approximately 3 million reads were obtained from each child. In both related and unrelated pairs, thymic selection shapes the output of TCR recombination in a similar way, with inherited differences having only a minor effect. Normalized repertoire overlap was always slightly but never significantly higher in related than unrelated mother-child pairs. No persistent microchimeric T cell clones were detected, at a sensitivity of roughly 93 clones per million clonotypes. Deep NGS was used in the study to compare the TCR beta repertoires of mothers and children and to look for features that separate related mother-child pairs from unrelated individuals. The mean age was roughly 44 +/- 4 years for the mothers and about 10 +/- 4 years for the children. After adapter ligation with NEBNext reagents, the libraries were sequenced on Illumina HiSeq 2000 with 100+100 nt paired-end reads. To prevent cross-contamination, the mother and child libraries were prepared one month apart and sequenced in separate runs. Each donor had between about 450,000 and 2,100,000 distinct TCR beta clonotypes identified. Naive TCR beta clonotypes were estimated from low-frequency clonotypes matched to each donor's FACS-determined naive share, without sorting.

This receptor was obtained from a girl aged 2 to 9 in good health. The V and J genes are TRBV12-3 or TRBV12-4 and TRBJ2-3; too little of a D gene remains to name it. Specimen: blood. This receptor has the CDR3 CASSFQVGTSPYF. The nucleotides are TGTGCCAGCAGTTTTCAGGTCGGAACCTCCCCGTATTTT.